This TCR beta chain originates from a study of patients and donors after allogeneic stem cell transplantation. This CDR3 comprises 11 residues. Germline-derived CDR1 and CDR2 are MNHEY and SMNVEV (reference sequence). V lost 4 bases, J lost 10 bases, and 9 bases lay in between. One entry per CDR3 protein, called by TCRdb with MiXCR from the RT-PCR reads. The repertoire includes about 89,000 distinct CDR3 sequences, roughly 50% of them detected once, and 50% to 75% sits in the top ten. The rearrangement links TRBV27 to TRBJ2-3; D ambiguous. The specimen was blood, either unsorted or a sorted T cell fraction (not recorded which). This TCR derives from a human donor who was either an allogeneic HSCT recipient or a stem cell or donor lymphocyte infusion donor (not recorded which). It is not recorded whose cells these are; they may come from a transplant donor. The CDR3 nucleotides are TGTGCCAGCAGTTCGCCGACATCGCAGTATTTT. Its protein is CASSSPTSQYF.